Below, 8 T cell receptor beta chains from the same sample are listed, as sequenced in a study of blood T cell repertoires in COVID-19. Sequencing used immunoSEQ multiplex PCR; TCRdb keeps in-frame clones, though not all of them. The sample contains 55,000 to 80,000 clones, around 91% of which appear only once. The sample consisted of peripheral blood. The receptors were gathered from a man aged 45-60 years with acute or convalescent COVID-19.

This chain joins TRBV10-3 and TRBJ2-3; 10 positions match TRBD2. Germline V lookup: CDR1 ENHRY, CDR2 SYGVKD. Trimming at V came to 6 bases and at J to 2 bases, leaving 8 bases not matched to a gene. There are 16 residues in the CDR3. CDR3 nucleotide sequence: TGTGCCATCAGCGAGGTAGCGGGAGGACTCACAGATACGCAGTATTTT. As protein: CAISEVAGGLTDTQYF.

This clone came up a few times. The rearrangement uses TRBV2 and TRBJ2-1; the match to TRBD1 covers 7 bases. V shed 8 bases, J shed 3 bases, and the junction held 7 bases outside the gene matches. Germline CDR1 and CDR2: SNHLY and FYNNEI. The CDR3 length is 14 residues. The CDR3 nucleotides are TGTGCCAGCCAGAAGGACAGGATCTACAATGAGCAGTTCTTC. The encoded protein is CASQKDRIYNEQFF.

This clone occurred a few times. The chain employs TRBV19 and TRBJ1-5; a weak D match, TRBD1 (6 bases). This CDR3 has 15 amino acids. Deletions cut 5 bases from V and 3 bases from J, with 14 bases between. CDR1 is LNHDA and CDR2 is SQIVND in the germline V gene (reference sequence). CDR3 in DNA: TGTGCCAGTAGTTACAGCCGGGACAACAATCAGCCCCAGCATTTT. Translation gives CASSYSRDNNQPQHF.

The genes are TRBV19 and TRBJ2-4; possible D gene TRBD1, 5 bases. From germline, CDR1 is LNHDA and CDR2 SQIVND (reference sequence). Trimming took off 2 bases at V and 2 bases at J, with 13 bases between the two ends. The CDR3 contains 16 residues. CDR3 amino acids: CASSIQGSKPKNIQYF. The CDR3 DNA reads as TGTGCCAGTAGTATACAGGGCAGCAAGCCCAAAAACATTCAGTACTTC.

This clone appeared once. The CDR3 nucleotides read TGTGCCAGCAGCCCCCCGGACTCTCAATCCTACGAGCAGTACTTC. Its protein is CASSPPDSQSYEQYF. The rearrangement joins TRBV7-9 to TRBJ2-7; D may be TRBD2 (5 bases). V was shortened by 5 bases and J by 1 base, with 15 bases between the two germline ends. This CDR3 is built from 15 residues. Germline V lookup: CDR1 SEHNR, CDR2 FQNEAQ (reference sequence). The full variable domain, rest sourced from reference TRBV7-9 and TRBJ2-7, is DTGVSQNPRHKITKRGQNVTFRCDPISEHNRLYWYRQTLGQGPEFLTYFQNEAQLEKSRLLSDRFSAERPKGSFSTLEIQRTEQGDSAMYLCASSPPDSQSYEQYFGPGTRLTVT.

The rearrangement joins TRBV3-1 (or the pseudogene TRBV3-2) to TRBJ1-2; the match to TRBD1 covers 9 bases. Germline V lookup: CDR1 LGHDT, CDR2 YNNKEL (reference sequence). V lost 0 bases to trimming and J lost 3 bases; unmatched junction nucleotides: 8. CDR3 length: 17 amino acids. DNA of the CDR3: TGTGCCAGCAGCCAAGAGGGTGCGGGACAGGGCTACTATGGCTACACCTTC. It yields the protein CASSQEGAGQGYYGYTF.

This clone has ten or more counts. This sequence joins TRBV24-1 and TRBJ2-2; 9 bases line up with TRBD1. With 9 bases clipped from V and 5 bases from J, the junction kept 9 bases outside the gene matches. The CDR3 totals 15 residues. CDR1 is KGHDR, CDR2 SFDVKD, per germline. CDR3 DNA sequence: TGTGCCACCGGGGGCCGGACAGGGGCGACCGGGGAGCTGTTTTTT. Protein product: CATGGRTGATGELFF.

This clone was counted a single time. This chain's CDR3 is CAWNGQINQPQHF. The DNA for the CDR3 is TGTGCCTGGAACGGACAGATCAATCAGCCCCAGCATTTT. The rearrangement uses TRBV30 and TRBJ1-5; weak D call: TRBD1 (6 bases). Trimming took off 4 bases at V and 3 bases at J, with 10 bases between the two ends. The CDR3 consists of 13 residues. Germline V gene data show CDR1 as GTSNPN and CDR2 as SVGIG (reference sequence).